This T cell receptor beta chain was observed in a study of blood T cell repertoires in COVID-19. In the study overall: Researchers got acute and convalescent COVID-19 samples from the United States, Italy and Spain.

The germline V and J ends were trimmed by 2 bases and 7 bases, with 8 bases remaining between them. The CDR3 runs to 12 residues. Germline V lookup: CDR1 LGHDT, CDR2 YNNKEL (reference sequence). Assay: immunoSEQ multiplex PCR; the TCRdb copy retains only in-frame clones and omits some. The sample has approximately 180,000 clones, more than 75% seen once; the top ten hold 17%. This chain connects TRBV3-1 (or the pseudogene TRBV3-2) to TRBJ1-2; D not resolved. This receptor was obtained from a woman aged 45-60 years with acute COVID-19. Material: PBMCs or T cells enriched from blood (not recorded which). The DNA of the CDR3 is TGTGCCAGCAGCCAAACCGAGGGTGGCTACACCTTC. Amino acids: CASSQTEGGYTF.